These 14 T cell receptor beta chains came from one sample sequenced in a study of cytomegalovirus exposure and HLA in healthy donors (TCRdb year 2017). Library creation used the immunoSEQ multiplex PCR assay. A mixture of 60 forward primers for TCR Vbeta segments and 13 reverse primers for TCR Jbeta segments was used in the multiplex PCR. The immuneACCESS repertoire file appears here via TCRdb, limited to in-frame rearrangements. These files lack a portion of the clones; in checked studies, under half of the deficit traces to unresolved V genes, and the cause of the others is not known. The sample records 120,000 to 150,000 clones, roughly 78% of which are singletons. The leading ten clones occupy around 2.9% of the sample. Sequenced: PBMCs. The receptors here all came from a man in his forties in good health and CMV-seropositive.

V usage is TRBV13 and J usage is TRBJ2-5; 10 nucleotides agree with TRBD2. TRBJ2-7 matches the DNA end more closely, so the J call is doubtful. Germline-derived CDR1 and CDR2 are PRHDT and FYEKMQ (reference sequence). The CDR3 spans 15 residues. The CDR3: CASSLKTGTSAEQYF. CDR3 coding DNA: TGTGCCAGCAGCTTAAAAACCGGGACTAGCGCCGAGCAGTACTTC.

The chain links TRBV18 to TRBJ2-7; D is perhaps TRBD1 (6 bases). CDR1 is KGHSH, CDR2 LQKENI, per germline. The CDR3 is 15 amino acids. V was cut by 2 bases and J by 4 bases, with 15 bases left in between. CDR3 loop: CASSPSPPGVYEQYF. The CDR3 nucleotides are TGTGCCAGCTCACCAAGTCCGCCAGGGGTATACGAGCAGTACTTC.

This clone was recorded a few times. The V gene is TRBV4-2, the J gene TRBJ2-7, with D perhaps matching TRBD2 (5 bases). Germline V gene sequence: CDR1 LGHNA, CDR2 YNFKEQ. The CDR3 extends over 16 amino acids. Trimming took 1 base from V and 2 from J, leaving 15 bases between them. The CDR3 sequence is CASSQAARGTTYEQYF. The CDR3 DNA sequence: TGTGCCAGCAGCCAAGCGGCTCGGGGAACCACCTACGAGCAGTACTTC.

The chain couples TRBV9 to TRBJ2-1; D gene ambiguous. The CDR3 covers 16 residues. Germline CDR1 SGDLS, CDR2 YYNGEE. Between the trimmed V and J ends, which lost 0 bases and 0 bases, there was a span of 10 bases. The chain's CDR3 is CASSVDGTLSYNEQFF. The CDR3 nucleotides read TGTGCCAGCAGCGTAGATGGCACCCTCTCCTACAATGAGCAGTTCTTC.

This chain links TRBV19 with TRBJ2-7; the match to TRBD2 covers 7 bases. The V and J ends lost 5 bases and 0 bases, in that order; junction bases with no gene match: 7. Germline V lookup: CDR1 LNHDA, CDR2 SQIVND (reference sequence). The CDR3 sequence is 15 residues long. The CDR3 here is CASSPQAGSSYEQYF. The CDR3 DNA is TGTGCCAGTAGTCCACAAGCGGGGAGCTCCTACGAGCAGTACTTC.

The table lists this clone with a count of one. V gene TRBV29-1 combines with J gene TRBJ2-1; 10 bases line up with TRBD2. The trim removed 3 bases at V and 9 bases at J, leaving 8 bases unmatched. This CDR3 is 14 amino acids long. The germline V gene encodes CDR1 SQVTM and CDR2 ANQGSEA. CDR3 sequence reads: CSVDRSGRPGEQFF. The CDR3 coding sequence is TGCAGCGTTGACCGTAGCGGGAGGCCGGGTGAGCAGTTCTTC.

The DNA of the CDR3 is TGTGCCAGCAGACGGGATACCTCCTACAATGAGCAGTTCTTC. Its translation is CASRRDTSYNEQFF. The chain couples TRBV6-5 to TRBJ2-1; possibly TRBD2 for D (5 bases). The CDR3 runs 14 residues. V lost 6 bases, J lost 0 bases, and 9 bases lay in between. Germline-derived CDR1 and CDR2 are MNHEY and SVGAGI.

The gene calls are TRBV28 and TRBJ2-1; 7 bases are shared with TRBD1. Trimming cost V 5 bases and J 2 bases; bases outside gene matches: 9. Germline V gives CDR1 MDHEN, CDR2 SYDVKM. The CDR3 sequence is 16 residues long. This CDR3 reads CASSTSLRGPYNEQFF. CDR3 nucleotides: TGTGCCAGCAGTACTTCCCTAAGGGGGCCCTACAATGAGCAGTTCTTC.

The chain combines TRBV27 with TRBJ2-3; unclear D gene. Deletions cut 6 bases from V and 0 bases from J, with 10 bases between. The germline V gene has CDR1 MNHEY and CDR2 SMNVEV (reference sequence). The length of the CDR3 is 14 residues. The CDR3 protein is CASRRVTSTDTQYF. The DNA of the CDR3 is TGTGCCAGCAGACGGGTCACCAGCACAGATACGCAGTATTTT.

The J gene is TRBJ2-5, the V gene TRBV9; 7 bases match TRBD1. The junction had 3 bases not matched to a gene; V was cut back by 3 bases and J by 1 base. CDR3 length: 14 amino acids. CDR1 SGDLS and CDR2 YYNGEE come from the germline V gene. CDR3: CASSGGQPQETQYF. CDR3 coding DNA: TGTGCCAGCAGCGGGGGACAGCCCCAAGAGACCCAGTACTTC.

The chain links TRBV6-1 to TRBJ2-7; 11 bases agree with TRBD2. The CDR3 totals 14 residues. V gave up 1 base and J gave up 6 bases; unmatched junction bases: 2. From germline, CDR1 is MNHNS and CDR2 SASEGT. In DNA form, the CDR3 reads TGTGCCAGCAGTGAAGAAACTAGCGGGAGCGAGCAGTACTTC. It specifies CASSEETSGSEQYF.

This clone has only a few counts. The chain couples TRBV27 to TRBJ2-1; TRBD2 is a possible D gene (6 bases). There are 15 residues in the CDR3. Germline CDR1 reads MNHEY; CDR2 reads SMNVEV (reference sequence). V lost 6 bases and J lost 3, with 15 bases in between. CDR3 in DNA: TGTGCCAGCAGCCGGACTACCCTAATCTACAATGAGCAGTTCTTC. Protein: CASSRTTLIYNEQFF.

The chain uses TRBV5-6 and TRBJ1-2; 7 nucleotides line up with TRBD1. Germline V gene sequence: CDR1 SGHDT, CDR2 YYEEEE. The trim removed 4 bases at V and 4 bases at J, leaving 4 bases unmatched. This CDR3 has 13 amino acids. The CDR3 nucleotides are TGTGCCAGCAGCCGGGACAGAATCTATGGCTACACCTTC. Its translation: CASSRDRIYGYTF.

The sample holds a few counts of this clone. The V and J genes are TRBV7-2 and TRBJ2-1, with TRBD2 matching 11 bases. Germline CDR1 and CDR2: SGHTA and FQGNSA. The CDR3 is 15 residues long. The junction had 9 bases not matched to a gene; V was cut back by 5 bases and J by 9 bases. CDR3 loop: CASSLLLAGGTEQFF. The CDR3 DNA is TGTGCCAGCAGCCTCCTCCTAGCGGGAGGTACTGAGCAGTTCTTC.